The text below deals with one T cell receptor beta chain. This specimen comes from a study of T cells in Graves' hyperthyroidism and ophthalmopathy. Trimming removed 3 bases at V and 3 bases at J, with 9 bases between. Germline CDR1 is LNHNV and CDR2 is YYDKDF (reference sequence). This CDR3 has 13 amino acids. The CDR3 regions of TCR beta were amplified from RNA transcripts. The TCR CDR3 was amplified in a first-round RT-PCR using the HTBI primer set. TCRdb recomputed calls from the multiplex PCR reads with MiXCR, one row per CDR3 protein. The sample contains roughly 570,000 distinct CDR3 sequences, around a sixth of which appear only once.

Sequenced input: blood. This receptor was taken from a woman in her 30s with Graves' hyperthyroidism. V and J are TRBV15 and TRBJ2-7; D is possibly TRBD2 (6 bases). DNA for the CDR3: TGTGCCACCAGCAGGGGACTTGTCTACGAGCAGTACTTC. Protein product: CATSRGLVYEQYF.